The 17 T cell receptor beta chains below were found in one sample sequenced in a study of cytomegalovirus exposure and HLA in healthy donors. The PCR was carried out with 60 Vbeta primers and 13 Jbeta primers. Generated by immunoSEQ multiplex PCR, the TCRdb table keeps only in-frame clones and is missing some. This table has fewer than 150,000 clones, about 74% appearing once. Material: PBMCs. The receptors were gathered from a woman aged 45 to 65 in good health and CMV-seronegative.

This chain uses TRBV2 with TRBJ1-5; D unresolved. Germline V gene sequence: CDR1 SNHLY, CDR2 FYNNEI. The ends were cut back, 7 bases at V and 7 bases at J, with 20 bases in the middle. This CDR3 is 15 amino acids long. CDR3 DNA sequence: TGTGCCAGCACCACTTCGGCCCGGGGAAACCAGCCCCAGCATTTT. Translation gives CASTTSARGNQPQHF. Full variable domain (outside the CDR3, taken from reference TRBV2 and TRBJ1-5): EPEVTQTPSHQVTQMGQEVILRCVPISNHLYFYWYRQILGQKVEFLVSFYNNEISEKSEIFDDQFSVERPDGSNFTLKIRSTKLEDSAMYFCASTTSARGNQPQHFGDGTRLSIL.

This clone was detected only a few times. The rearrangement uses TRBV19 and TRBJ2-7; tentatively, D is TRBD1 (5 bases). From germline, CDR1 is LNHDA and CDR2 SQIVND (reference sequence). V was shortened by 4 bases and J by 6 bases, with 13 bases between the two germline ends. The CDR3 length is 13 residues. The CDR3 DNA follows: TGTGCCAGTAGTACCCAGGGAAAGGGCGAGCAGTACTTC. Encoded protein: CASSTQGKGEQYF.

The rearrangement joins TRBV28 to TRBJ1-4; 8 nucleotides line up with TRBD1. CDR3 size: 16 residues. The trim removed 5 bases at V and 8 bases at J, leaving 13 bases unmatched. Germline V CDR1 and CDR2: MDHEN, SYDVKM. CDR3 sequence: CASSRHSRGRKEKLFF. CDR3 nucleotide sequence: TGTGCCAGCAGTCGGCACTCCAGGGGGCGGAAGGAAAAACTGTTTTTT.

This chain links TRBV7-2 with TRBJ2-3; 8 positions agree with TRBD1. The V segment lost 5 bases and the J segment 4 bases; nucleotides outside the gene matches: 2. Germline-derived CDR1 and CDR2 are SGHTA and FQGNSA. The CDR3 consists of 13 residues. In DNA form, the CDR3 reads TGTGCCAGCAGCCCGACAGGGGCAGATACGCAGTATTTT. Protein: CASSPTGADTQYF.

The chain uses TRBV5-8 and TRBJ1-2, with a tentative D call TRBD1 (6 bases). In germline, CDR1 is SGHTS, CDR2 YDEGEE. The V and J ends lost 4 bases and 1 base respectively, with 14 bases between them. The CDR3 is made up of 15 amino acids. The CDR3 protein is CASSEITGINYGYTF. The CDR3 bases are TGTGCCAGCAGCGAAATAACAGGGATTAACTATGGCTACACCTTC. Together with reference TRBV5-8 and TRBJ1-2, the CDR3 gives the full variable domain: EAGVTQSPTHLIKTRGQQATLRCSPISGHTSVYWYQQALGLGLQFLLWYDEGEERNRGNFPPRFSGRQFPNYSSELNVNALELEDSALYLCASSEITGINYGYTFGSGTRLTVV.

The chain links TRBV28 to TRBJ2-5; maybe TRBD2 (6 bases). Germline V CDR1 and CDR2: MDHEN, SYDVKM. Trimming shortened V by 6 bases and J by 3 bases, and 20 bases separated the two germline ends. The CDR3 loop spans 16 amino acids. CDR3 DNA sequence: TGTGCCAGCAGCCTCCTCGGGGGAAACCATAAAGAGACCCAGTACTTC. Its protein is CASSLLGGNHKETQYF.

The genes are TRBV4-3 and TRBJ1-2; possibly TRBD1 for D (5 bases). The CDR3 covers 15 residues. Germline V gene sequence: CDR1 LGHNA, CDR2 YSLEER. Trimming removed 1 base at V and 8 bases at J, with 17 bases between. CDR3 residues: CASSQVRSGTRGYTF. The CDR3 coding sequence is TGCGCCAGCAGCCAAGTGCGTTCCGGGACTAGAGGCTACACCTTC.

This clone occurred a few times. The chain is built from TRBV6-1 and TRBJ2-1; 9 nucleotides align to TRBD2. The germline V gene encodes CDR1 MNHNS and CDR2 SASEGT. After removal of 0 bases from V and 0 bases from J, the junction contained 0 bases not matched to a gene. The CDR3 length is 16 residues. The chain's CDR3 is CASSEASGGSYNEQFF. CDR3 nucleotide sequence: TGTGCCAGCAGTGAAGCTAGCGGGGGCTCCTACAATGAGCAGTTCTTC.

This clone was detected only a few times. The gene calls are TRBV30 and TRBJ2-3, with 9 bases fitting TRBD1. The CDR3 is 14 amino acids. Germline V CDR1 and CDR2: GTSNPN, SVGIG (reference sequence). The junction had 3 bases not matched to a gene; V was cut back by 3 bases and J by 2 bases. CDR3 in DNA: TGTGCCTGGAGCCGGACAGGGGTCACAGATACGCAGTATTTT. This codes for CAWSRTGVTDTQYF.

The rearrangement links TRBV2 to TRBJ1-4; 7 nucleotides match TRBD1. CDR1 SNHLY and CDR2 FYNNEI come from the germline V gene. The CDR3 sequence is 15 residues long. J lost 5 bases, V lost 2 bases, and 5 bases had no gene match. For the CDR3, the DNA is TGTGCCAGCAGTGAACTTTCAGGGGGAAATGAAAAACTGTTTTTT. It translates to CASSELSGGNEKLFF.

This clone occurred a few times. V usage is TRBV7-9 and J usage is TRBJ1-5; 10 bases are a match to TRBD1. Looked up from germline, CDR1 is SEHNR and CDR2 is FQNEAQ (reference sequence). Trimming cost V 1 base and J 4 bases; bases outside gene matches: 4. The CDR3 length is 16 residues. CDR3: CASSLVGTGVNQPQHF. As DNA, the CDR3 is TGTGCCAGCAGCTTAGTTGGGACAGGGGTGAATCAGCCCCAGCATTTT.

The chain uses TRBV5-1 and TRBJ1-5, with TRBD1 identical over 9 bases. Germline loops: CDR1 SGHRS, CDR2 YFSETQ. The CDR3 extends over 16 amino acids. V lost 0 bases, J lost 3 bases, and 4 bases stayed unmatched. In DNA, the CDR3 is TGCGCCAGCAGCTTGGGTGGACAGGGGCTCAATCAGCCCCAGCATTTT. This codes for CASSLGGQGLNQPQHF. Complete variable domain (other parts from reference TRBV5-1 and TRBJ1-5): KAGVTQTPRYLIKTRGQQVTLSCSPISGHRSVSWYQQTPGQGLQFLFEYFSETQRNKGNFPGRFSGRQFSNSRSEMNVSTLELGDSALYLCASSLGGQGLNQPQHFGDGTRLSIL.

A note on this clone: The junction departs from germline at one end; a sequencing error may be responsible. V is TRBV7-9 and J is TRBJ1-6, with 9 bases identical to TRBD1. The CDR3 sequence is 16 residues long. The germline V gene has CDR1 SEHNR and CDR2 FQNEAQ (reference sequence). Written as DNA, the CDR3 is TGTTCCAGCAGCTCGGGGACAGGGAACTATAATTCACCCCTCCACTTT. The encoded protein is CSSSSGTGNYNSPLHF.

J is TRBJ1-2 and V is TRBV5-1; 8 bases are a match to TRBD1. The germline V gene has CDR1 SGHRS and CDR2 YFSETQ. V was pared by 4 bases and J by 6 bases, with 11 bases of the junction left unmatched. The CDR3 is 15 amino acids. The CDR3 bases are TGCGCCAGCAGCCCCCGGTGGGCAGGGGGCCATGGCTACACCTTC. Translated, it gives CASSPRWAGGHGYTF.

The chain links TRBV29-1 to TRBJ2-7; D unresolved. The V gene's germline CDR1 is SQVTM and CDR2 ANQGSEA. Deletions cut 1 base from V and 3 bases from J, with 10 bases between. The CDR3 is 13 residues long. CDR3 region: CSVEVSAGYEQYF. The CDR3 region has the DNA TGCAGCGTTGAAGTTTCGGCAGGCTACGAGCAGTACTTC.

The chain has TRBV19 and TRBJ1-2; maybe TRBD1 (5 bases). The germline V gene has CDR1 LNHDA and CDR2 SQIVND (reference sequence). The CDR3 sequence is 15 residues long. V lost 0 bases, J lost 6 bases, and 14 bases lay in between. The CDR3 loop is CASSIDDAGYDGYTF. The CDR3 DNA reads as TGTGCCAGTAGTATAGATGATGCAGGGTACGATGGCTACACCTTC.

V usage is TRBV30 and J usage is TRBJ2-7; 9 positions agree with TRBD2. The germline CDR1 and CDR2 sequences are GTSNPN and SVGIG (reference sequence). This CDR3 is built from 14 residues. The junction had 5 bases not matched to a gene; V was cut back by 3 bases and J by 2 bases. CDR3 sequence: CAWRSSGGTYEQYF. CDR3 sequence (DNA): TGTGCCTGGAGGAGTAGCGGGGGAACCTACGAGCAGTACTTC. Drawing the rest from reference TRBV30 and TRBJ2-7, the complete variable domain is SQTIHQWPATLVQPVGSPLSLECTVEGTSNPNLYWYRQAAGRGLQLLFYSVGIGQISSEVPQNLSASRPQDRQFILSSKKLLLSDSGFYLCAWRSSGGTYEQYFGPGTRLTVT.